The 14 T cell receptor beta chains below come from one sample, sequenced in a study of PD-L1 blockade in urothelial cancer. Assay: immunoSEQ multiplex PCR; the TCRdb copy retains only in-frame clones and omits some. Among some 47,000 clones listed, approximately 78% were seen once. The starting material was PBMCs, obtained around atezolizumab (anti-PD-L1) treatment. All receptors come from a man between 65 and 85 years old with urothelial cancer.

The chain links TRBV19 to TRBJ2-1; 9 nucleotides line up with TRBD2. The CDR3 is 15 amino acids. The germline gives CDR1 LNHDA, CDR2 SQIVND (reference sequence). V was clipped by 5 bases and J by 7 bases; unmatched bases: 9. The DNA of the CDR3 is TGTGCCAGTAGTCAGACTAGCGGCCGTTCGAATGAGCAGTTCTTC. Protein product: CASSQTSGRSNEQFF. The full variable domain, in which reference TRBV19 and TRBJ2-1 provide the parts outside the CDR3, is DGGITQSPKYLFRKEGQNVTLSCEQNLNHDAMYWYRQDPGQGLRLIYYSQIVNDFQKGDIAEGYSVSREKKESFPLTVTSAQKNPTAFYLCASSQTSGRSNEQFFGPGTRLTVL.

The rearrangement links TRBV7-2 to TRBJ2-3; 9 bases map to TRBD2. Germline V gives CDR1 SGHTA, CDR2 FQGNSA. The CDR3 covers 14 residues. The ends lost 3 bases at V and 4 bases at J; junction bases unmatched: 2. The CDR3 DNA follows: TGTGCCAGCAGCTTTTCTAGCGGGGCAGATACGCAGTATTTT. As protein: CASSFSSGADTQYF.

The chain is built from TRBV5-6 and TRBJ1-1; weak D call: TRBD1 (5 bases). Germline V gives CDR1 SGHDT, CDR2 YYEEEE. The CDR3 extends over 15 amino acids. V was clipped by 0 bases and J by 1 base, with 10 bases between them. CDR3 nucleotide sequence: TGTGCCAGCAGCTTGGGGGGGAGGGAGAACACTGAAGCTTTCTTT. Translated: CASSLGGRENTEAFF.

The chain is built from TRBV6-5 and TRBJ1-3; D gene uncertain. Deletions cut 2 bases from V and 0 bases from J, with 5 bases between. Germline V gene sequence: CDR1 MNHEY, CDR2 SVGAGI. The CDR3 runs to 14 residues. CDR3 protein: CASSYGSSGNTIYF. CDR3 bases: TGTGCCAGCAGTTACGGCAGCTCTGGAAACACCATATATTTT.

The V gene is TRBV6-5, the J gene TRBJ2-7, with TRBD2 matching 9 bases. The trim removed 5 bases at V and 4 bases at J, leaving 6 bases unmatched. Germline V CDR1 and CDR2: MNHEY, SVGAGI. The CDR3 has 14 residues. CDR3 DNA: TGTGCCAGCAGTAGGGCGGGAGGGCGGTACGAGCAGTACTTC. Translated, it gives CASSRAGGRYEQYF.

CDR3 in DNA: TGTGCCAGCGGAGAAAGACAGGGAAGGAATTCACCCCTCCACTTT. Protein product: CASGERQGRNSPLHF. J is TRBJ1-6 and V is TRBV6-6; 7 bases match TRBD1. Per germline, CDR1 MNHNY and CDR2 SVGAGI (reference sequence). The V gene end was trimmed by 8 bases and the J gene end by 7 bases; junction bases not matched to a gene: 11. This CDR3 is 15 amino acids long.

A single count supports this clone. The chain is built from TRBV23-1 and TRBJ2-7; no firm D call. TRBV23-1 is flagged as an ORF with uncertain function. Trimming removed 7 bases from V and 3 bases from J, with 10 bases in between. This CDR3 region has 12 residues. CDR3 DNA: TGCGCCAGCAAAAACAGTGACTACGAGCAGTACTTC. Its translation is CASKNSDYEQYF.

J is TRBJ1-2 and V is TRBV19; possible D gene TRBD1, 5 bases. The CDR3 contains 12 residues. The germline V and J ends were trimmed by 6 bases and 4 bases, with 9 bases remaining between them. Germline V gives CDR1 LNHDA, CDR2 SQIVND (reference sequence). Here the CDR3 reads CASRSGSYGYTF. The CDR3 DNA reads TGTGCCAGTAGGTCAGGGTCCTATGGCTACACCTTC.

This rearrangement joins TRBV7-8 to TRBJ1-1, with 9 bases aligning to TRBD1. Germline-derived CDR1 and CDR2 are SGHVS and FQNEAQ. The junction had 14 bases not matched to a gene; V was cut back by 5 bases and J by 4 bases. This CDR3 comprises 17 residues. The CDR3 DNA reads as TGTGCCAGCAGCCTTAGACAGGGGGTCCCGAGGGTCACTGAAGCTTTCTTT. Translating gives CASSLRQGVPRVTEAFF. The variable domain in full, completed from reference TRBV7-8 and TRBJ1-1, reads GAGVSQSPRYKVAKRGQDVALRCDPISGHVSLFWYQQALGQGPEFLTYFQNEAQLDKSGLPSDRFFAERPEGSVSTLKIQRTQQEDSAVYLCASSLRQGVPRVTEAFFGQGTRLTVV.

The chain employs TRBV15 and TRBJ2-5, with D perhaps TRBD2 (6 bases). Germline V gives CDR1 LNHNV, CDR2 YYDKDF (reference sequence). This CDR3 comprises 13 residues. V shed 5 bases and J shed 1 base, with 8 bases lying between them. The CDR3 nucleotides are TGTGCCACCAGCGAGGGAGGCCAAGAGACCCAGTACTTC. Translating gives CATSEGGQETQYF. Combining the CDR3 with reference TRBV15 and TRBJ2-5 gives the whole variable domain DAMVIQNPRYQVTQFGKPVTLSCSQTLNHNVMYWYQQKSSQAPKLLFHYYDKDFNNEADTPDNFQSRRPNTSFCFLDIRSPGLGDTAMYLCATSEGGQETQYFGPGTRLLVL.

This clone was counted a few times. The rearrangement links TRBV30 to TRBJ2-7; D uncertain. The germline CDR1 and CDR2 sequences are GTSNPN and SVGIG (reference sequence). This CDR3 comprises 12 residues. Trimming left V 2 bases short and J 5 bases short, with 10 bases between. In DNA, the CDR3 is TGTGCCTGGAGTCGACAAATCAACGAGCAGTACTTC. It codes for CAWSRQINEQYF.

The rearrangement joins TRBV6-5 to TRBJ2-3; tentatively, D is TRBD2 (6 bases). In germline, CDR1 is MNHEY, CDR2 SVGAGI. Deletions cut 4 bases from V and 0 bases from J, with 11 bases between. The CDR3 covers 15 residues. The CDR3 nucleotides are TGTGCCAGCAGTTTGGGGGGAGCTAGCACAGATACGCAGTATTTT. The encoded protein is CASSLGGASTDTQYF.

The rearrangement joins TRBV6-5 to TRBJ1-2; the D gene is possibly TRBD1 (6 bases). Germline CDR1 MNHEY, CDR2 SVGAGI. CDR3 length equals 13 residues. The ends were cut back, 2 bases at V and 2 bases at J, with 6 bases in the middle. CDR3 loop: CASSYGQNYGYTF. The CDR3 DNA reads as TGTGCCAGCAGTTACGGACAGAACTATGGCTACACCTTC.

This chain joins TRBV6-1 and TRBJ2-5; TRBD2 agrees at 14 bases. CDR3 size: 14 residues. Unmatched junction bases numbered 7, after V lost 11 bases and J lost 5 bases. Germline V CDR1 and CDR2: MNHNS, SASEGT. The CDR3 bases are TGTGCCCTGGGGGGACTAGCGGGGGTTGAGACCCAGTACTTC. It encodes CALGGLAGVETQYF.